A single T cell receptor beta chain is shown here with its context. Its antigen is unidentified. This record comes from a study of T cell responses to AZD1222 COVID-19 vaccine. Study observations and caveats: The study identified only five or six AZD1222 recipients as seropositive at baseline. Nearly half of the spike-specific TCRs reportedly recognize variant regions that carry no mutations. Most donors were white British and more were female, and clonal diversity was possibly underestimated.

The CDR3 contains 14 residues. The ends were cut back, 3 bases at V and 3 bases at J, with 12 bases in the middle. Germline loops: CDR1 SGHTA, CDR2 FQGNSA. Data came from immunoSEQ multiplex PCR; TCRdb stores just in-frame clones and leaves some out. Seen here are roughly 140,000 clones, 70% to 90% observed once, and the top ten hold over 12%. This clonotype originated in an adult in good health. The sequenced sample was peripheral blood, obtained on day 0 of AZD1222 vaccination. The V and J genes are TRBV7-2 and TRBJ2-7; possibly TRBD1 for D (6 bases). In DNA, the CDR3 is TGTGCCAGCAGCTTCGGGGACACCCACTACGAGCAGTACTTC. Protein sequence: CASSFGDTHYEQYF.